One TCR beta chain is described in this entry. As yet, its antigen is unknown. The entry originates in a study of T cells expressing NK-cell markers. Study in general: Sorted T-cell subsets CD3+CD56+NKG2C+, CD3+CD56+NKG2C- and CD3+CD56-NKG2C+ were TCR beta-sequenced. Notes on the study in general: Over 5 donors carried dominant NKG2C+ clonotypes that made up roughly 1.0-7.5% of their CD8+ T cells. Four donors' CD3+CD56-NKG2C+ cells were dominated by the same clonotypes.

With UMIs, 5'RACE template switching was used to make TCR beta cDNA. TCRdb re-called the 5' RACE reads and shows each CDR3 protein once, DNA omitted. Reported are roughly 350,000 distinct CDR3 sequences; the ten largest clones contain around 5.2%. Germline V gives CDR1 SQVTM, CDR2 ANQGSEA. The CDR3 extends over 12 amino acids. The sequenced sample consisted of blood T cells: a sorted CD56 or NKG2C T cell subset, CD4+ or CD8+ T cells, or bulk PBMC T cells (not recorded which). The receptor was derived from a man aged 18 to 69 in good health. The rearrangement joins TRBV29-1 to TRBJ2-7; TCRdb indicates TRBD1, and absent DNA this call remains unverified. The CDR3: CSVAREIDEQYF.